Included here is one T cell receptor (beta chain) sequence, with context. This sample was included in a study of blood T cell repertoires in COVID-19. Study summary: Material from acute and convalescent COVID-19 was sourced from the United States, Italy and Spain. T cells, B-cell-depleted T cells, or PBMCs supplied cDNA or gDNA.

After removal of 5 bases from V and 4 bases from J, the junction contained 17 bases not matched to a gene. The CDR3 covers 17 residues. Germline V CDR1 and CDR2: MNHEY, SMNVEV (reference sequence). Authors' processing steps: It was from reference gene primer amplification that nucleated cell counts were estimated. Produced via immunoSEQ multiplex PCR; TCRdb's table is partial and in-frame only. The V and J calls and clone size were taken over from that table, and D and trimming were inferred from the DNA. The table shows around 130,000 clones, with about 86% occurring only once. The sample was peripheral blood. The rearrangement uses TRBV27 and TRBJ2-7, with TRBD1 identical over 7 bases. This TCR was recovered from a human donor in a cohort sampled during active COVID-19. The CDR3 here is CASSPTPPGTVNYEQYF. The CDR3 coding sequence is TGTGCCAGCAGTCCTACGCCCCCCGGGACAGTGAATTACGAGCAGTACTTC.